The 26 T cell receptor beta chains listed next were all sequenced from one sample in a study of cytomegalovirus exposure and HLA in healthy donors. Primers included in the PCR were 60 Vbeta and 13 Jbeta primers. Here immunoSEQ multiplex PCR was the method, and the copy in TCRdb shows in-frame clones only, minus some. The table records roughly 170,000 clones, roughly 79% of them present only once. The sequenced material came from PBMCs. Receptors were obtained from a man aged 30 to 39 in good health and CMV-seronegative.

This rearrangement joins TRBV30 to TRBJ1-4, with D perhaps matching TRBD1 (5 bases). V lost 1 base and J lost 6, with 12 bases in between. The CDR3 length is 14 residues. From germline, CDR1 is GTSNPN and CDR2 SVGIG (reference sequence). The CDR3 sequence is CAWSAPGIDEKLFF. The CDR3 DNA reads TGTGCCTGGAGTGCCCCAGGGATTGATGAAAAACTGTTTTTT. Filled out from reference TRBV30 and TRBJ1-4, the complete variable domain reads SQTIHQWPATLVQPVGSPLSLECTVEGTSNPNLYWYRQAAGRGLQLLFYSVGIGQISSEVPQNLSASRPQDRQFILSSKKLLLSDSGFYLCAWSAPGIDEKLFFGSGTQLSVL.

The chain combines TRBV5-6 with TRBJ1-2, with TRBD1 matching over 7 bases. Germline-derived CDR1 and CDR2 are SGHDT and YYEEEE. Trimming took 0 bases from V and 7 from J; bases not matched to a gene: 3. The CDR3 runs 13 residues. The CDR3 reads CASSLDNRGGYTF. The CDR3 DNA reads TGTGCCAGCAGCTTGGATAACAGGGGTGGCTACACCTTC. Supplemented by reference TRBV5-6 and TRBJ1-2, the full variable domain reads DAGVTQSPTHLIKTRGQQVTLRCSPKSGHDTVSWYQQALGQGPQFIFQYYEEEERQRGNFPDRFSGHQFPNYSSELNVNALLLGDSALYLCASSLDNRGGYTFGSGTRLTVV.

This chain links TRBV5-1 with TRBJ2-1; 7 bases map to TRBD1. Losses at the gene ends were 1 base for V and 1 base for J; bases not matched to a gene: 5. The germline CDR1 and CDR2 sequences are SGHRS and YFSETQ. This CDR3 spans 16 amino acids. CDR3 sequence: CASSLTGATSYNEQFF. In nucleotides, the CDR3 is TGCGCCAGCAGCTTGACAGGGGCCACTTCCTACAATGAGCAGTTCTTC. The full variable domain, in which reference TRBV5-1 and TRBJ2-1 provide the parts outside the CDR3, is KAGVTQTPRYLIKTRGQQVTLSCSPISGHRSVSWYQQTPGQGLQFLFEYFSETQRNKGNFPGRFSGRQFSNSRSEMNVSTLELGDSALYLCASSLTGATSYNEQFFGPGTRLTVL.

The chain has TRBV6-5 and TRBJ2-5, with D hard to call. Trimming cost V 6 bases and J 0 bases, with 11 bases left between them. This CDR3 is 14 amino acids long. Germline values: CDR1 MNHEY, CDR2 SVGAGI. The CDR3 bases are TGTGCCAGCAGCCGAAACTCGCACCAAGAGACCCAGTACTTC. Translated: CASSRNSHQETQYF.

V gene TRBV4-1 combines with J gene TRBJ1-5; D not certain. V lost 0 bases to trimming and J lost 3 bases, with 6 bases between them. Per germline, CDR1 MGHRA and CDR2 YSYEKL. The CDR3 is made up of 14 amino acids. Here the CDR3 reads CASSQDISNQPQHF. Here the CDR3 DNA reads TGCGCCAGCAGCCAAGATATTTCCAATCAGCCCCAGCATTTT.

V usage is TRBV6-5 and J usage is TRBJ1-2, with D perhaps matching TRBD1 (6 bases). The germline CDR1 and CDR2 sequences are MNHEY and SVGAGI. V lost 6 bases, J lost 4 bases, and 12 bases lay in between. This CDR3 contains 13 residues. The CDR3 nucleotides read TGTGCCAGCAGGGCTGACAGGATCTATGGCTACACCTTC. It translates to CASRADRIYGYTF.

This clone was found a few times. The CDR3 here is CAWIRTSGSYEQYF. The DNA of the CDR3 is TGTGCCTGGATAAGGACTAGCGGCTCCTACGAGCAGTACTTC. The chain has TRBV30 and TRBJ2-7; 10 bases fit TRBD2. V lost 4 bases, J lost 0 bases, and 3 bases stayed unmatched. The CDR3 totals 14 residues. CDR1 GTSNPN and CDR2 SVGIG come from the germline V gene (reference sequence).

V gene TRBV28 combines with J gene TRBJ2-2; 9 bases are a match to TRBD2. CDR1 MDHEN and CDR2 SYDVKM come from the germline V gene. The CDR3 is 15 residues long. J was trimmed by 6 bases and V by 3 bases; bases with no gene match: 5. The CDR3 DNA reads TGTGCCAGCAGTTTTGCTAGCGGGGAACCCGGGGAGCTGTTTTTT. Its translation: CASSFASGEPGELFF. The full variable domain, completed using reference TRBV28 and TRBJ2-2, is DVKVTQSSRYLVKRTGEKVFLECVQDMDHENMFWYRQDPGLGLRLIYFSYDVKMKEKGDIPEGYSVSREKKERFSLILESASTNQTSMYLCASSFASGEPGELFFGEGSRLTVL.

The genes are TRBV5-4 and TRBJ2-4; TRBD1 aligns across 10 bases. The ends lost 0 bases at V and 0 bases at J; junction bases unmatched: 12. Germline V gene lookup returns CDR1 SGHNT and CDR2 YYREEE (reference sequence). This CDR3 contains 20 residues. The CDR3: CASSLAATGGKTLAKNIQYF. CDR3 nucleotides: TGTGCCAGCAGCTTGGCCGCGACAGGGGGCAAAACCCTAGCCAAAAACATTCAGTACTTC.

CDR3 DNA sequence: TGTGCCAGCAGCCCCGTAGGGGCGTACGAGCAGTACTTC. Translating it yields CASSPVGAYEQYF. V usage is TRBV9 and J usage is TRBJ2-5, with D possibly matching TRBD1 (5 bases). The tail of the sequence fits TRBJ2-7 better, so the J call may be wrong. In germline, CDR1 is SGDLS, CDR2 YYNGEE. This CDR3 region has 13 residues.

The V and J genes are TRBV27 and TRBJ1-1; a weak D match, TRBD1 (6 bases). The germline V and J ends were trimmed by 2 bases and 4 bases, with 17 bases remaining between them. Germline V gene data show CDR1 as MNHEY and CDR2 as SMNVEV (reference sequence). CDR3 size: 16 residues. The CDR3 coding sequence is TGTGCCAGCAGTTTAACAGGGTGGATGGGGACCACTGAAGCTTTCTTT. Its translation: CASSLTGWMGTTEAFF.

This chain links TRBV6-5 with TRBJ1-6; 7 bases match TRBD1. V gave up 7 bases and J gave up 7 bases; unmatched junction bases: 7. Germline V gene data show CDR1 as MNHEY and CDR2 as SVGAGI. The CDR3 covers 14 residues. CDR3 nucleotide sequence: TGTGCCAGCACTTCGACAGGGAGAAATTCACCCCTCCACTTT. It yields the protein CASTSTGRNSPLHF.

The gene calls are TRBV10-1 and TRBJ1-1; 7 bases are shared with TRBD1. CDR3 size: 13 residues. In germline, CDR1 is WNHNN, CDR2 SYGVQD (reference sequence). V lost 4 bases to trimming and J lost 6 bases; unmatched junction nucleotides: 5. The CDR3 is CASSAQGTSEAFF. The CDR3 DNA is TGCGCCAGCAGTGCACAGGGGACCTCTGAAGCTTTCTTT.

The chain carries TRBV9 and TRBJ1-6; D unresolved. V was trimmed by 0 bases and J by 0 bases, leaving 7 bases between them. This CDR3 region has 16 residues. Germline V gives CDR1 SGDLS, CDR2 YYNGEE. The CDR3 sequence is CASSVAPGSYNSPLHF. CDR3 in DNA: TGTGCCAGCAGCGTAGCACCGGGCTCCTATAATTCACCCCTCCACTTT. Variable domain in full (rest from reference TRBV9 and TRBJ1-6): DSGVTQTPKHLITATGQRVTLRCSPRSGDLSVYWYQQSLDQGLQFLIQYYNGEERAKGNILERFSAQQFPDLHSELNLSSLELGDSALYFCASSVAPGSYNSPLHFGNGTRLTVT.

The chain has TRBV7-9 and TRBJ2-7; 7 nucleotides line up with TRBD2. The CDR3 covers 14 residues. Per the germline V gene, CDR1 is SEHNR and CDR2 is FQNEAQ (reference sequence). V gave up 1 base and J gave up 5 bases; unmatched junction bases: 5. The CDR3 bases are TGTGCCAGCAGCTTAGTTGTCACTAGCGACGAGCAGTACTTC. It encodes CASSLVVTSDEQYF.

The CDR3 region is CASSGSLKANVLTF. CDR3 DNA: TGTGCCAGCAGCGGGTCCCTAAAGGCCAACGTCCTGACTTTC. This sequence joins TRBV9 and TRBJ2-6; D ambiguous. The CDR3 contains 14 residues. Germline V gene lookup returns CDR1 SGDLS and CDR2 YYNGEE. Trimming removed 3 bases from V and 6 bases from J, with 10 bases in between.

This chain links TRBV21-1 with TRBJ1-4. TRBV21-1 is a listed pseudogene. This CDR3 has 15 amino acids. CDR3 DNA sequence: TGTGCCAGCAGGCCCTCAGCAAACGGGGATGAAAAACTGTTTTTT. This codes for CASRPSANGDEKLFF.

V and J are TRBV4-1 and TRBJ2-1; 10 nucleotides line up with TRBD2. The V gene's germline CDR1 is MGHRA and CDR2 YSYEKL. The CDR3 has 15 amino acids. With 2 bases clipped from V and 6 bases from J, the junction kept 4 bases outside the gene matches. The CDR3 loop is CASSQWTSGFNEQFF. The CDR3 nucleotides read TGCGCCAGCAGCCAATGGACTAGCGGCTTCAATGAGCAGTTCTTC.

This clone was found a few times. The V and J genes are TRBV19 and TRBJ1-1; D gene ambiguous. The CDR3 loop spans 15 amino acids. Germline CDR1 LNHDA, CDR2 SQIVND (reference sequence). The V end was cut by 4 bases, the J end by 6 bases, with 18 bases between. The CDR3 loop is CASSSLTGRDSEAFF. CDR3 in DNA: TGTGCCAGTAGTAGCTTGACGGGGAGAGACTCTGAAGCTTTCTTT. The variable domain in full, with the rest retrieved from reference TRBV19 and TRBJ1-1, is DGGITQSPKYLFRKEGQNVTLSCEQNLNHDAMYWYRQDPGQGLRLIYYSQIVNDFQKGDIAEGYSVSREKKESFPLTVTSAQKNPTAFYLCASSSLTGRDSEAFFGQGTRLTVV.

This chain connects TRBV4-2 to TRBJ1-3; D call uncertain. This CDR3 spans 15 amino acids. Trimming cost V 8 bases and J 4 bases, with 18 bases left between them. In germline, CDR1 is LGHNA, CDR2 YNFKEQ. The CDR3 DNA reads TGTGCCAGCTCTAATAAAGGGAGTTCCGGAAACACCATATATTTT. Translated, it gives CASSNKGSSGNTIYF.

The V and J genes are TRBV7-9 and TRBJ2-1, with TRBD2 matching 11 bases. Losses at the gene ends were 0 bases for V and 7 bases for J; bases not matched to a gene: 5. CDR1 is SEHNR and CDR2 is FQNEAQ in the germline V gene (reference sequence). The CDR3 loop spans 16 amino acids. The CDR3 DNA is TGTGCCAGCAGCTTAGCGGGTACTAGCGGGAGAAATGAGCAGTTCTTC. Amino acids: CASSLAGTSGRNEQFF.

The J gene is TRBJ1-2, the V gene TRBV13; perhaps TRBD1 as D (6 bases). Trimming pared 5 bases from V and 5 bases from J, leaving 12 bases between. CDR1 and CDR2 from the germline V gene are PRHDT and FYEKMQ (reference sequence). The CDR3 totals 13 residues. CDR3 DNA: TGTGCCAGCAGCACCGGGACACGTTATGGCTACACCTTC. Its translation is CASSTGTRYGYTF.

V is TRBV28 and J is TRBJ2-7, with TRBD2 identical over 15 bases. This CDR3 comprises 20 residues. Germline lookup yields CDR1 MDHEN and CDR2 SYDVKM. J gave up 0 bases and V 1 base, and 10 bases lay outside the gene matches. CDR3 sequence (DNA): TGTGCCAGCAGTTTATCCCCGGGACTAGCGGGGGGCCGGGGCTCCTACGAGCAGTACTTC. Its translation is CASSLSPGLAGGRGSYEQYF.

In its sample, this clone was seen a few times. CDR3 coding DNA: TGCGCCAGCAGCTCTTTACGGGAGTCGAACACCGGGGAGCTGTTTTTT. It specifies CASSSLRESNTGELFF. The chain links TRBV5-1 to TRBJ2-2; D perhaps matches TRBD2 (6 bases). The germline V gene encodes CDR1 SGHRS and CDR2 YFSETQ. Trimming removed 3 bases from V and 0 bases from J, with 12 bases in between. This CDR3 is 16 amino acids long.

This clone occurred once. CDR3 nucleotides: TGTGCCAGCTCATCAGATTCAGATACGCAGTATTTT. It encodes CASSSDSDTQYF. This chain links TRBV18 with TRBJ2-3, with D unresolved. Germline V gives CDR1 KGHSH, CDR2 LQKENI. V was cut by 5 bases and J by 4 bases, with 7 bases left in between. The CDR3 length is 12 residues.

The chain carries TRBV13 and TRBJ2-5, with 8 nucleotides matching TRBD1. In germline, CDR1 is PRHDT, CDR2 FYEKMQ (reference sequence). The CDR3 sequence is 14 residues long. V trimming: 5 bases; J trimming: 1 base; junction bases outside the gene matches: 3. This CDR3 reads CASSLGQGQETQYF. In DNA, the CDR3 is TGTGCCAGCAGCCTCGGACAGGGCCAAGAGACCCAGTACTTC. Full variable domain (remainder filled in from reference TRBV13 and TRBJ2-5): AAGVIQSPRHLIKEKRETATLKCYPIPRHDTVYWYQQGPGQDPQFLISFYEKMQSDKGSIPDRFSAQQFSDYHSELNMSSLELGDSALYFCASSLGQGQETQYFGPGTRLLVL.